The rows below give T cell receptor beta chains drawn from one sample of a study of T-cell reconstitution after alpha-beta-depleted transplantation in children. TCRdb analysed the PCR reads with MiXCR anew, one entry per CDR3 protein. Of around 180,000 distinct CDR3 sequences in the sample, over 8.5% were seen once. The sample consisted of PBMCs, taken before TCRalphabeta/CD19-depleted stem cell transplant. Receptors originate from a boy between 2 and 10 years old with acute myeloid leukemia, due to receive a stem cell transplant. Both conserved end residues are trimmed from each CDR3.

V gene,J gene,CDR3 protein
TRBV5-1,TRBJ2-1,ASSFVSGSLPNEQF
TRBV12-3/TRBV12-4,TRBJ2-3,ASIRTGLGTDTQY
TRBV20-1,TRBJ2-4,SATEGKDIQY
TRBV3-1,TRBJ2-3,ASSQDYSDTQY
TRBV9,TRBJ1-1,ASSVEDRNTEAF
TRBV7-2,TRBJ2-2,ASSFVDTGELF
TRBV5-6,TRBJ2-3,ASSFRISPSGARVSQY
TRBV20-1,TRBJ2-5,SALNGHQETQY
TRBV5-6,TRBJ1-2,ASTSGTDIYGYT
TRBV12-3/TRBV12-4,TRBJ2-7,ASSSTGLAGAYEQY
TRBV5-1,TRBJ2-7,ASRGVRGLQEQY
TRBV20-1,TRBJ2-7,SARGAGGTYEQY
TRBV7-2,TRBJ1-4,ASSSGQPNEKLF
TRBV5-5,TRBJ2-3,ASSSPSGGTTQY
TRBV15,TRBJ1-5,ATSRGPREGNQPQH
TRBV27,TRBJ2-3,ASITPDTQY
TRBV5-6,TRBJ1-5,ASSSNRGGNQPQH
TRBV4-1,TRBJ1-2,ASSHSGRQGAKANYGYT
TRBV15,TRBJ1-1,ATSRNMNTEAF
TRBV5-1,TRBJ1-2,ASSLDDFNYGYT
TRBV20-1,TRBJ2-1,SARDTGGVEQF
TRBV4-1,TRBJ1-6,ASSHYGDSPLH
TRBV4-1,TRBJ2-3,ASSQGTSADTQY
TRBV7-3,TRBJ1-6,ASSLTGQGAYSPLH
TRBV28,TRBJ1-1,ASRPDTPEAF
TRBV28,TRBJ2-5,ASRPPTREGVETQY
TRBV12-3/TRBV12-4,TRBJ1-4,ASSLRQGTFEKLF
TRBV9,TRBJ1-4,ASSVGTGGEKLF
TRBV3-1,TRBJ2-1,ASSITSVPNNEQF
TRBV2,TRBJ2-5,ASSGDRYQETQY
TRBV2,TRBJ2-5,ASRSVLAGGTQY
TRBV11-2,TRBJ1-5,ASSREGNQPQH
TRBV5-6,TRBJ1-5,ASSLAGEGLSNQPQH
TRBV21-1,TRBJ2-7,ASTSTRQGEVYEQY
TRBV6-2/TRBV6-3,TRBJ1-5,ASSSPTGDDQPQH
TRBV5-1,TRBJ2-7,ASSLISRSSYEQY
TRBV4-1,TRBJ2-7,ASSTLYEQY
TRBV28,TRBJ1-1,ASRQGTEAF
TRBV20-1,TRBJ2-7,SARGLGLADYEQY
TRBV9,TRBJ2-3,ASSLRGSSQDTQY
TRBV5-1,TRBJ2-5,ASMGLAQETQY
TRBV28,TRBJ2-5,ASRDGGAETQY
TRBV20-1,TRBJ1-5,SARGEGFQPQH
TRBV5-5,TRBJ2-2,ASSSRDYNTGELF
TRBV20-1,TRBJ1-1,SARRGDRVGTEAF
TRBV20-1,TRBJ2-1,SAESGSPYNEQF
TRBV10-3,TRBJ2-1,AISGSNVAVSYNEQF
TRBV3-1,TRBJ2-3,ASSQNPGWTTDTQY